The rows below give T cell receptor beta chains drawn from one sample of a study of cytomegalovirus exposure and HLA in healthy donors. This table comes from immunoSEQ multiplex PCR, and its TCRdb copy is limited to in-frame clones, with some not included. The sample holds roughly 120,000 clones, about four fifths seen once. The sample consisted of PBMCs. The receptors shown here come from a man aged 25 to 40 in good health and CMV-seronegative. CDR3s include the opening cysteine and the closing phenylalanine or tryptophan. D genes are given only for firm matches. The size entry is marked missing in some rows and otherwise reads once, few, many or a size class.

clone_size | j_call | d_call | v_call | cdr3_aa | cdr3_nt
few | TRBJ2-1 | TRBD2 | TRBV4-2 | CASSQVSGASYNEQFF | TGTGCCAGCAGCCAGGTTAGCGGGGCGTCCTACAATGAGCAGTTCTTC
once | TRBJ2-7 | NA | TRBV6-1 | CASSAGAAASYEQYF | TGTGCCAGCAGTGCCGGAGCAGCCGCCTCCTACGAGCAGTACTTC
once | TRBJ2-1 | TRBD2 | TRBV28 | CASSVGAGRVDEQFF | TGTGCCAGCAGCGTTGGGGCAGGGAGGGTTGATGAGCAGTTCTTC
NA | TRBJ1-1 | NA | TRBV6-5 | CASSYWRNTEAFF | TGTGCCAGCAGTTACTGGAGGAACACTGAAGCTTTCTTT
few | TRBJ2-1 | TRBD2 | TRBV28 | CASSSPSGRNEQFF | TGTGCCAGCAGTTCACCTAGCGGGAGGAATGAGCAGTTCTTC
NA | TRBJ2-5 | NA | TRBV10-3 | CAIGQYQETQYF | TGTGCCATAGGACAGTACCAAGAGACCCAGTACTTC
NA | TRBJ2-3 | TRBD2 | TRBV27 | CASSTQRGAPQYTQYF | TGTGCCAGCAGTACCCAGCGGGGGGCCCCACAGTATACGCAGTATTTT
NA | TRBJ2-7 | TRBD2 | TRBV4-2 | CASSQGTSGPYEQYF | TGTGCCAGCAGCCAAGGGACTAGCGGGCCCTACGAGCAGTACTTC
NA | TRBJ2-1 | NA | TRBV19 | CASSMSYEQFF | TGTGCCAGTAGTATGAGTTATGAGCAGTTCTTC
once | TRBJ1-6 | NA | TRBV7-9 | CASRGSSYNSPLHF | TGTGCCAGCAGGGGGAGCTCCTATAATTCACCCCTCCACTTT
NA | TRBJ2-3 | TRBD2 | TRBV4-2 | CASSQEGGPSTDTQYF | TGTGCCAGCAGCCAAGAGGGAGGGCCTAGCACAGATACGCAGTATTTT
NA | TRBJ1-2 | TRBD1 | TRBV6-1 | CASRRGQGSNYGYTF | TGTGCCAGCAGGCGGGGACAGGGCTCAAACTATGGCTACACCTTC
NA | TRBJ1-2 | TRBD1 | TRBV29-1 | CSVDFRQGGGYTF | TGCAGCGTTGACTTCCGACAGGGAGGCGGCTACACCTTC
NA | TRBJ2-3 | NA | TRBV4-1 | CASSQAGLTFTDTQYF | TGCGCCAGCAGCCAGGCGGGACTTACATTCACAGATACGCAGTATTTT